A selection of T cell receptor beta chains follows, all from one sample in a study of shared clonotypes between healthy human individuals. Profiled with immunoSEQ multiplex PCR; TCRdb holds only in-frame clones, not every one. This table holds over a million clones, 95% to 99% found once. Specimen: naive CD4+ T cells sorted from blood. These receptors originate from a man between 25 and 39 years old in good health. Each CDR3 is given with its conserved first and last residue. A D gene is named only where the DNA matches it firmly. Size is omitted from some rows. Given values are once, few, many or a class for expanded clones.

v_call: TRBV20-1; d_call: -; j_call: TRBJ2-5; clone_size: -; cdr3_aa: CSAPAETQYF; cdr3_nt: TGCAGTGCCCCCGCGGAGACCCAGTACTTC
v_call: TRBV5-5; d_call: -; j_call: TRBJ1-5; clone_size: -; cdr3_aa: CASSGRKNDNQPQHF; cdr3_nt: TGTGCCAGCAGCGGGCGGAAAAATGACAATCAGCCCCAGCATTTT
v_call: TRBV7-2; d_call: -; j_call: TRBJ2-7; clone_size: -; cdr3_aa: CASSLVGTTSSITYEQYF; cdr3_nt: TGTGCCAGCAGCTTAGTCGGGACGACGTCCAGCATTACCTACGAGCAGTACTTC
v_call: TRBV4-1; d_call: -; j_call: TRBJ1-2; clone_size: -; cdr3_aa: CASSQEITAFRNYGYTF; cdr3_nt: TGCGCCAGCAGCCAAGAAATCACTGCTTTTCGAAACTATGGCTACACCTTC
v_call: TRBV28; d_call: -; j_call: TRBJ2-7; clone_size: -; cdr3_aa: CASTGGGPGDYEQYF; cdr3_nt: TGTGCCAGCACGGGGGGCGGCCCAGGGGACTACGAGCAGTACTTC
v_call: TRBV11-2; d_call: -; j_call: TRBJ2-7; clone_size: -; cdr3_aa: CASSRLDRGYEQYF; cdr3_nt: TGTGCCAGCAGCCGATTGGACAGAGGCTACGAGCAGTACTTC
v_call: TRBV2; d_call: -; j_call: TRBJ2-2; clone_size: once; cdr3_aa: CASSEQDIRTGELFF; cdr3_nt: TGTGCCAGCAGTGAGCAGGACATACGTACCGGGGAGCTGTTTTTT
v_call: TRBV6-1; d_call: -; j_call: TRBJ2-7; clone_size: once; cdr3_aa: CASSPRAWAYEQYF; cdr3_nt: TGTGCCAGCAGCCCCAGGGCCTGGGCCTACGAGCAGTACTTC
v_call: TRBV19; d_call: -; j_call: TRBJ1-5; clone_size: once; cdr3_aa: CASRPGTGRGLGQPQHF; cdr3_nt: TGTGCCAGTCGCCCGGGGACGGGACGCGGGTTAGGACAGCCCCAGCATTTT
v_call: TRBV18; d_call: -; j_call: TRBJ2-1; clone_size: -; cdr3_aa: CASSPTPQARLRDEQFF; cdr3_nt: TGTGCCAGCTCACCTACGCCACAAGCGAGACTAAGGGATGAGCAGTTCTTC
v_call: TRBV15; d_call: TRBD1; j_call: TRBJ2-7; clone_size: -; cdr3_aa: CATSRGGTGLDEQYF; cdr3_nt: TGTGCCACCAGCAGAGGGGGGACAGGGCTTGACGAGCAGTACTTC
v_call: TRBV9; d_call: TRBD2; j_call: TRBJ2-3; clone_size: -; cdr3_aa: CASSVATPEREDSTDTQYF; cdr3_nt: TGTGCCAGCAGCGTAGCAACCCCTGAGCGGGAGGACAGCACAGATACGCAGTATTTT
v_call: TRBV18; d_call: -; j_call: TRBJ1-2; clone_size: -; cdr3_aa: CASSPPGKGTNYGYTF; cdr3_nt: TGTGCCAGCTCGCCACCCGGAAAGGGGACTAACTATGGCTACACCTTC
v_call: TRBV7-2; d_call: -; j_call: TRBJ2-5; clone_size: -; cdr3_aa: CASSLFRETQYF; cdr3_nt: TGTGCCAGCAGCTTATTCCGGGAGACCCAGTACTTC
v_call: TRBV28; d_call: TRBD1; j_call: TRBJ2-7; clone_size: once; cdr3_aa: CASSLPGQTSYEQYF; cdr3_nt: TGTGCCAGCAGTTTACCGGGACAGACGTCCTACGAGCAGTACTTC
v_call: TRBV2; d_call: -; j_call: TRBJ2-1; clone_size: -; cdr3_aa: CASSEQGTYNEQFF; cdr3_nt: TGTGCCAGCAGTGAACAGGGCACCTACAATGAGCAGTTCTTC
v_call: TRBV28; d_call: -; j_call: TRBJ2-7; clone_size: once; cdr3_aa: CASAYRALSYEQYF; cdr3_nt: TGTGCCAGCGCGTACAGGGCATTGTCCTACGAGCAGTACTTC
v_call: TRBV7-9; d_call: -; j_call: TRBJ2-4; clone_size: -; cdr3_aa: CASSLVQGPKNIQYF; cdr3_nt: TGTGCCAGCAGCTTAGTGCAGGGCCCCAAAAACATTCAGTACTTC
v_call: TRBV5-1; d_call: TRBD1; j_call: TRBJ2-7; clone_size: -; cdr3_aa: CASSVTGDGSEQYF; cdr3_nt: TGCGCCAGCAGCGTCACAGGGGACGGTTCGGAGCAGTACTTC
v_call: TRBV2; d_call: TRBD2; j_call: TRBJ2-3; clone_size: -; cdr3_aa: CASKENQRGLTDTQYF; cdr3_nt: TGTGCCAGCAAGGAAAACCAGCGGGGTCTCACAGATACGCAGTATTTT
v_call: TRBV19; d_call: TRBD1; j_call: TRBJ1-5; clone_size: -; cdr3_aa: CASTLRDRPNQPQHF; cdr3_nt: TGTGCCAGTACCCTCCGGGACAGGCCCAATCAGCCCCAGCATTTT
v_call: TRBV10-2; d_call: TRBD1; j_call: TRBJ2-7; clone_size: -; cdr3_aa: CASSGGTGPYEQYF; cdr3_nt: TGCGCCAGCAGTGGGGGGACAGGCCCCTACGAGCAGTACTTC
v_call: TRBV10-3; d_call: -; j_call: TRBJ2-7; clone_size: -; cdr3_aa: CAISAKGYEQYF; cdr3_nt: TGTGCCATCAGTGCTAAGGGCTACGAGCAGTACTTC
v_call: TRBV4-2; d_call: TRBD2; j_call: TRBJ2-3; clone_size: -; cdr3_aa: CASSLREGQTDTQYF; cdr3_nt: TGTGCCAGCAGCCTGCGGGAGGGCCAGACGGATACGCAGTATTTT
v_call: TRBV7-7; d_call: TRBD1; j_call: TRBJ2-5; clone_size: -; cdr3_aa: CASSRTGNKETQYF; cdr3_nt: TGTGCTAGCAGCCGGACAGGGAATAAGGAGACCCAGTACTTC
v_call: TRBV27; d_call: TRBD1; j_call: TRBJ2-7; clone_size: -; cdr3_aa: CGGGTGGSYEQYF; cdr3_nt: TGTGGAGGTGGGACAGGTGGCTCCTACGAGCAGTACTTC
v_call: TRBV10-3; d_call: TRBD1; j_call: TRBJ2-7; clone_size: -; cdr3_aa: CAIAGTGLSYEQYF; cdr3_nt: TGTGCCATCGCCGGGACAGGTCTTTCCTACGAGCAGTACTTC
v_call: TRBV27; d_call: -; j_call: TRBJ2-5; clone_size: -; cdr3_aa: CASSLRRQETQYF; cdr3_nt: TGTGCCAGCAGCCTAAGGCGCCAAGAGACCCAGTACTTC
v_call: TRBV7-9; d_call: -; j_call: TRBJ2-7; clone_size: -; cdr3_aa: CASSSPGRGAYEQYF; cdr3_nt: TGTGCCAGCAGCTCCCCCGGCAGGGGAGCCTACGAGCAGTACTTC
v_call: TRBV25-1; d_call: TRBD1; j_call: TRBJ1-1; clone_size: -; cdr3_aa: CASRVNRGTTEAFF; cdr3_nt: TGTGCCAGCAGGGTGAACAGGGGGACCACTGAAGCTTTCTTT
v_call: TRBV9; d_call: -; j_call: TRBJ2-2; clone_size: -; cdr3_aa: CASSLLSGDTGELFF; cdr3_nt: TGTGCCAGCAGCCTCCTCTCCGGGGACACCGGGGAGCTGTTTTTT
v_call: TRBV13; d_call: TRBD2; j_call: TRBJ2-1; clone_size: -; cdr3_aa: CASSLELADYNEQFF; cdr3_nt: TGTGCCAGCAGCTTAGAGCTAGCGGACTACAATGAGCAGTTCTTC
v_call: TRBV5-1; d_call: TRBD1; j_call: TRBJ2-1; clone_size: -; cdr3_aa: CASSFQDRGPVEQFF; cdr3_nt: TGCGCCAGCAGCTTCCAGGACAGGGGGCCCGTTGAGCAGTTCTTC
v_call: TRBV28; d_call: -; j_call: TRBJ2-1; clone_size: -; cdr3_aa: CASSSNPNEQFF; cdr3_nt: TGTGCCAGCAGTTCGAATCCGAATGAGCAGTTCTTC
v_call: TRBV9; d_call: -; j_call: TRBJ2-1; clone_size: -; cdr3_aa: CASTRGGSPSSYNTQFF; cdr3_nt: TGTGCCAGCACCAGGGGAGGTTCCCCGAGCTCCTACAATACGCAGTTCTTC
v_call: TRBV4-2; d_call: -; j_call: TRBJ1-5; clone_size: -; cdr3_aa: CASSQGLQGLSNQPQHF; cdr3_nt: TGTGCCAGCAGCCAAGGGTTACAGGGTTTAAGCAATCAGCCCCAGCATTTT
v_call: TRBV4-3; d_call: -; j_call: TRBJ2-7; clone_size: -; cdr3_aa: CASSQEGRDGTYEQYF; cdr3_nt: TGCGCCAGCAGCCAAGAAGGTCGGGACGGCACCTACGAGCAGTACTTC
v_call: TRBV2; d_call: -; j_call: TRBJ2-2; clone_size: once; cdr3_aa: CASSGTGGAPGELFF; cdr3_nt: TGTGCCAGCAGTGGAACCGGGGGCGCCCCCGGGGAGCTGTTTTTT
v_call: TRBV7-8; d_call: -; j_call: TRBJ2-7; clone_size: -; cdr3_aa: CASSFLGFYEQYF; cdr3_nt: TGTGCCAGCAGCTTTCTTGGCTTCTACGAGCAGTACTTC
v_call: TRBV30; d_call: -; j_call: TRBJ2-7; clone_size: once; cdr3_aa: CAADLPTHEQYF; cdr3_nt: TGTGCCGCGGACCTCCCCACCCACGAGCAGTACTTC
v_call: TRBV6-5; d_call: -; j_call: TRBJ1-2; clone_size: -; cdr3_aa: CASSYQGNYGYTF; cdr3_nt: TGTGCCAGCAGTTACCAAGGAAACTATGGCTACACCTTC
v_call: TRBV4-3; d_call: -; j_call: TRBJ2-2; clone_size: -; cdr3_aa: CASSQEITNTGELFF; cdr3_nt: TGCGCCAGCAGCCAAGAAATAACGAACACCGGGGAGCTGTTTTTT
v_call: TRBV19; d_call: TRBD2; j_call: TRBJ2-1; clone_size: -; cdr3_aa: CASSITTGTRSEQFF; cdr3_nt: TGTGCCAGTAGTATTACGACCGGGACTAGAAGTGAGCAGTTCTTC
v_call: TRBV9; d_call: TRBD2; j_call: TRBJ2-1; clone_size: -; cdr3_aa: CASSELGGTTYNEQFF; cdr3_nt: TGTGCCAGCAGCGAATTAGGAGGGACTACCTACAATGAGCAGTTCTTC
v_call: TRBV6-5; d_call: -; j_call: TRBJ1-1; clone_size: -; cdr3_aa: CASSFQDQNTEAFF; cdr3_nt: TGTGCCAGCAGTTTTCAGGACCAAAACACTGAAGCTTTCTTT
v_call: TRBV11-2; d_call: -; j_call: TRBJ1-3; clone_size: -; cdr3_aa: CASSLVAGARGNTIYF; cdr3_nt: TGTGCCAGCAGCTTAGTAGCGGGGGCGCGGGGAAACACCATATATTTT
v_call: TRBV28; d_call: TRBD1; j_call: TRBJ1-5; clone_size: -; cdr3_aa: CASSSTGGNQPQHF; cdr3_nt: TGTGCCAGCAGCTCGACAGGGGGCAATCAGCCCCAGCATTTT
v_call: TRBV18; d_call: -; j_call: TRBJ2-7; clone_size: -; cdr3_aa: CASSPPYPGHEQYF; cdr3_nt: TGTGCCAGCTCACCACCGTACCCGGGCCACGAGCAGTACTTC
v_call: TRBV7-3; d_call: -; j_call: TRBJ1-4; clone_size: -; cdr3_aa: CASSSGPAHNEKLFF; cdr3_nt: TGTGCCAGCAGCTCGGGACCCGCCCATAATGAAAAACTGTTTTTT
v_call: TRBV4-3; d_call: TRBD2; j_call: TRBJ2-7; clone_size: -; cdr3_aa: CASSQGPPGTSGYEQYF; cdr3_nt: TGCGCCAGCAGCCAAGGACCCCCCGGGACTAGCGGCTACGAGCAGTACTTC
v_call: TRBV19; d_call: -; j_call: TRBJ2-1; clone_size: -; cdr3_aa: CASSIRSPSSDEQFF; cdr3_nt: TGTGCCAGTAGTATTAGGAGCCCCTCTAGCGATGAGCAGTTCTTC